This T cell receptor beta chain was recovered during a study of graft-versus-host responses after intestinal transplantation. Across the whole study: Each transplant was multivisceral, liver-intestinal, or isolated intestinal. The whole recipient group had anti-thymocyte globulin induction followed by tacrolimus and steroids for around 3 years. The study, taken as a whole, reports: Present in recipient marrow, GvH clones included some that appeared first in ileum or blood. Early post-transplant falls in HvG clones accompanied the peak levels of circulating GvH clones.

The data were produced by immunoSEQ multiplex PCR, yet TCRdb's version contains in-frame clones alone and is incomplete. The sample holds about 110,000 clones, roughly 87% seen once. Per germline, CDR1 SEHNR and CDR2 FQNEAQ (reference sequence). The V and J ends lost 1 base and 4 bases respectively, with 16 bases between them. The CDR3 is 16 amino acids. Details on this clone: Its cognate antigen is unknown.

The source was unstimulated CD4+ T cells sorted from spleen or lymph node cells, collected before transplant. V usage is TRBV7-9 and J usage is TRBJ2-5, with D maybe TRBD1 (6 bases). The sequence came from a human donor who was the organ donor for an intestinal transplant. This CDR3 is CASSLDGTGIRETQYF. As DNA, the CDR3 is TGTGCCAGCAGCTTAGACGGAACAGGGATAAGAGAGACCCAGTACTTC.